This T cell receptor beta chain was profiled in a study of T cells after yellow fever vaccination. V dropped 3 bases and J dropped 3 bases, with 8 bases sitting between them. This CDR3 contains 14 residues. CDR1 is SGHVS and CDR2 is FNYEAQ in the germline V gene. Study-wide results and limits: When the response was secondary, it was weaker but reached its peak faster, day 5 versus 15. A large majority of primary-vaccination clones showed up again after the booster (96% CD4, 75% to 90% CD8).

Conversion of TCR transcripts into cDNA relied on 5'RACE template switching, which added a universal primer site and UMIs. TCRdb processed the 5' RACE reads anew with MiXCR; each CDR3 protein has one entry. The sample includes 120,000 or so distinct CDR3 sequences, more than 7.5% of them seen just once. At least ten counts were recorded for this clonotype. The target antigen is unknown. The sequence was collected from a young man who received the YFV17D yellow fever vaccine. The material was CD8+ T cells sorted from PBMCs, obtained on the day of the yellow fever booster vaccination. The chain combines TRBV7-6 with TRBJ2-2; D not certain. The CDR3 coding sequence is TGTGCCAGCAGCTTGATTGGGGACACCGGGGAGCTGTTTTTT. It codes for CASSLIGDTGELFF.